A selection of T cell receptor beta chains follows, all from one sample in a study of blood T cell repertoires in COVID-19. The assay was immunoSEQ multiplex PCR, and TCRdb's table has in-frame clones only and misses some. The sample contains tens of thousands of clones, 88% of which appear only once. The material sequenced was peripheral blood. The receptors were sampled from a man aged 45-60 years with acute or convalescent COVID-19. The CDR3 runs from the conserved cysteine through the conserved F or W. The D gene is left open where the match is weak. Size is stated for part of the rows, as once, few or many counts, or as a class when the clone is expanded.

J | size | V | D | CDR3 | DNA
TRBJ1-5 | . | TRBV19 | . | CASRETGAWQPQHF | TGTGCCAGTAGAGAGACAGGAGCGTGGCAGCCCCAGCATTTT
TRBJ1-1 | . | TRBV6-5 | TRBD1 | CASSGTGRWDTEAFF | TGTGCCAGCAGCGGGACAGGGCGGTGGGACACTGAAGCTTTCTTT
TRBJ2-1 | . | TRBV9 | . | CASSALGTGRGGNEQFF | TGTGCCAGCAGCGCGCTGGGGACGGGCAGGGGAGGGAATGAGCAGTTCTTC
TRBJ2-5 | . | TRBV20-1 | . | CSASNNEGAETQYF | TGCAGTGCTAGTAATAATGAAGGGGCGGAGACCCAGTACTTC
TRBJ2-7 | . | TRBV6-1 | TRBD2 | CASSEGSRGAYEQYF | TGTGCCAGCAGTGAAGGTAGTCGGGGGGCCTACGAGCAGTACTTC
TRBJ2-7 | . | TRBV10-3 | TRBD2 | CAISEKAGGPYEQYF | TGTGCCATCAGTGAGAAAGCGGGGGGTCCGTACGAGCAGTACTTC
TRBJ2-1 | . | TRBV19 | TRBD2 | CASSINGGTSGETEQFF | TGTGCCAGTAGTATTAACGGAGGGACTAGCGGGGAAACGGAGCAGTTCTTC
TRBJ2-7 | . | TRBV6-1 | . | CASSDRGTATYEQYF | TGTGCCAGCAGTGATCGGGGGACAGCGACCTACGAGCAGTACTTC
TRBJ1-1 | . | TRBV7-9 | . | CASRSEGREVFF | TGTGCCAGCAGATCAGAGGGGAGGGAGGTCTTCTTT
TRBJ2-5 | . | TRBV30 | TRBD1 | CAWGTGRSETQYF | TGTGCCTGGGGGACAGGGAGGTCGGAGACCCAGTACTTC
TRBJ2-2 | once | TRBV13 | . | CASSLGATANTGELFF | TGTGCCAGCAGCTTAGGAGCGACAGCAAACACCGGGGAGCTGTTTTTT
TRBJ2-7 | . | TRBV4-2 | . | CASSQVYVPGQPYEQYF | TGTGCCAGCAGCCAAGTCTACGTCCCGGGACAACCCTACGAGCAGTACTTC
TRBJ1-1 | . | TRBV6-6 | . | CASSFPGNTEAFF | TGTGCCAGCAGTTTCCCCGGGAACACTGAAGCTTTCTTT
TRBJ2-3 | . | TRBV27 | TRBD2 | CASSAPGTRPDTQYF | TGTGCCAGCAGTGCCCCCGGGACTAGACCAGATACGCAGTATTTT
TRBJ2-5 | . | TRBV7-2 | TRBD2 | CASSPGTNIWETQYF | TGTGCCAGCAGCCCTGGGACTAACATTTGGGAGACCCAGTACTTC
TRBJ2-1 | few | TRBV5-1 | TRBD1 | CASSFGQGPYNEQFF | TGCGCCAGCAGCTTCGGACAGGGACCCTACAATGAGCAGTTCTTC
TRBJ1-6 | once | TRBV5-1 | TRBD1 | CASRNTGQGDSPLHF | TGCGCCAGCAGAAATACGGGACAGGGGGATTCACCCCTCCACTTT
TRBJ1-2 | . | TRBV27 | TRBD1 | CASSSGDRGGYTF | TGTGCCAGCAGTTCCGGGGACAGGGGTGGCTACACCTTC
TRBJ1-2 | . | TRBV21-1 | . | CASSTTRDRAPYGYTF | TGTGCCAGCAGCACGACTCGGGACAGAGCCCCCTATGGCTACACCTTC
TRBJ1-4 | . | TRBV6-1 | TRBD1 | CASSERRGTGGRTNEKLFF | TGTGCCAGCAGTGAACGAAGGGGGACAGGGGGTCGAACTAATGAAAAACTGTTTTTT
TRBJ2-6 | . | TRBV6-5 | TRBD1 | CAGKRTGAGANVLTF | TGTGCCGGAAAAAGGACAGGGGCCGGGGCCAACGTCCTGACTTTC
TRBJ2-2 | . | TRBV11-1 | . | CASSPSTGELFF | TGTGCCAGCAGCCCCTCGACAGGGGAGCTGTTTTTT
TRBJ2-3 | once | TRBV27 | TRBD2 | CASSSISGGAADTQYF | TGTGCCAGCAGTTCTATCAGCGGGGGGGCAGCAGATACGCAGTATTTT
TRBJ1-1 | once | TRBV11-2 | . | CASSLVGGVTEAFF | TGTGCCAGCAGCTTAGTTGGAGGGGTCACTGAAGCTTTCTTT